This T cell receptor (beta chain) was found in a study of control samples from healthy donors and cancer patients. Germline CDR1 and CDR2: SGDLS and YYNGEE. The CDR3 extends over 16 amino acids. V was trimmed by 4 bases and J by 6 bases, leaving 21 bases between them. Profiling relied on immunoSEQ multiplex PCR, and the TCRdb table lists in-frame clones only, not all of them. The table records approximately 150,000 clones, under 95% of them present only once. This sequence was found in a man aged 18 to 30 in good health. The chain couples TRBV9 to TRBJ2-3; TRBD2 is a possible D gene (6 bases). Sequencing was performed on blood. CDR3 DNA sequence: TGTGCCAGCAGCACCGATCCCGTGGGACTCCCGGATACGCAGTATTTT. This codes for CASSTDPVGLPDTQYF. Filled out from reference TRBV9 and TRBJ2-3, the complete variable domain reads DSGVTQTPKHLITATGQRVTLRCSPRSGDLSVYWYQQSLDQGLQFLIQYYNGEERAKGNILERFSAQQFPDLHSELNLSSLELGDSALYFCASSTDPVGLPDTQYFGPGTRLTVL.